A selection of T cell receptor beta chains follows, all from one sample in a study of shared clonotypes between healthy human individuals. Clones were sequenced by immunoSEQ multiplex PCR, and TCRdb holds only the in-frame ones, with some missing. The data show over a million clones, with around 78% seen just once and under 0.8% held by the top ten. The specimen was memory CD4+ T cells from PBMCs. The receptor source for this set is a man aged 18 to 30 in good health. Some clones in this sample may be carry-over from other donors' samples. CDR3s include the opening cysteine and the closing phenylalanine or tryptophan. The D gene is left open where the match is weak. Expanded clones are given a class, and other clones once, few, many or no size at all.

v_call	clone_size	j_call	d_call	cdr3_aa	cdr3_nt
TRBV13	-	TRBJ1-2	-	CASSKESFYGYTF	TGTGCCAGCAGCAAGGAGAGTTTCTATGGCTACACCTTC
TRBV7-9	-	TRBJ1-1	-	CASSTQENTEAFF	TGTGCCAGCAGCACGCAAGAGAACACTGAAGCTTTCTTT
TRBV5-6	-	TRBJ2-2	TRBD2	CASSLTGGPPGELFF	TGTGCCAGCAGCTTGACGGGAGGGCCACCCGGGGAGCTGTTTTTT
TRBV27	-	TRBJ2-6	-	CASSFQSGRGANVLTF	TGTGCCAGCAGTTTCCAGTCGGGACGCGGGGCCAACGTCCTGACTTTC
TRBV6-1	-	TRBJ2-2	TRBD2	CASSEGGGNTGELFF	TGTGCCAGCAGTGAAGGCGGGGGGAACACCGGGGAGCTGTTTTTT
TRBV15	-	TRBJ1-2	-	CATSREYQNYGYTF	TGTGCCACCAGCAGAGAATATCAGAACTATGGCTACACCTTC
TRBV2	-	TRBJ2-3	-	CASSERVLGNTQYF	TGTGCCAGCAGTGAAAGGGTACTCGGAAATACGCAGTATTTT
TRBV6-1	-	TRBJ1-1	-	CASNRDGKNTEAFF	TGTGCCAGCAACCGGGACGGAAAGAACACTGAAGCTTTCTTT
TRBV20-1	-	TRBJ1-1	-	CSAQGWAEAFF	TGCAGTGCTCAGGGTTGGGCTGAAGCTTTCTTT
TRBV5-1	-	TRBJ1-1	-	CASSLGGGDTEAFF	TGCGCCAGCAGCTTGGGCGGGGGCGACACTGAAGCTTTCTTT
TRBV5-6	-	TRBJ2-3	-	CASSLVGASTDTQYF	TGTGCCAGCAGCTTGGTCGGGGCTAGCACAGATACGCAGTATTTT
TRBV20-1	-	TRBJ2-7	-	CSARVVYEQYF	TGCAGTGCTAGAGTGGTCTACGAGCAGTACTTC
TRBV19	-	TRBJ1-4	-	CASRRRPNEKLFF	TGTGCCAGCCGACGACGGCCGAATGAAAAACTGTTTTTT
TRBV11-2	few	TRBJ1-1	-	CASSRSEGTEAFF	TGTGCCAGCAGTCGTTCGGAGGGCACTGAAGCTTTCTTT
TRBV5-1	once	TRBJ2-1	-	CASSLDTGAAQEQFF	TGCGCCAGCAGCTTGGACACAGGTGCCGCCCAGGAGCAGTTCTTC
TRBV2	-	TRBJ2-7	TRBD1	CASSDLQGALGEQYF	TGTGCCAGCAGTGACTTACAGGGGGCTCTAGGCGAGCAGTACTTC
TRBV30	once	TRBJ2-7	-	CACRRGFHEQYF	TGTGCCTGCCGACGGGGGTTCCACGAGCAGTACTTC
TRBV6-1	-	TRBJ2-5	-	CASKMRVGEETQYF	TGTGCCTCAAAAATGAGGGTGGGCGAAGAGACCCAGTACTTC
TRBV11-3	-	TRBJ2-2	TRBD1	CASSPGQGLGELFF	TGTGCCAGCAGCCCCGGACAGGGCCTCGGGGAGCTGTTTTTT
TRBV13	-	TRBJ1-2	TRBD1	CASSFGNRGYYGYTF	TGTGCCAGCAGCTTCGGGAACAGGGGCTACTATGGCTACACCTTC
TRBV7-2	once	TRBJ1-1	-	CASSPNWNTEAFF	TGTGCCAGCAGCCCTAATTGGAACACTGAAGCTTTCTTT
TRBV27	-	TRBJ1-1	-	CASGVNGNTEAFF	TGTGCCAGCGGCGTAAACGGGAACACTGAAGCTTTCTTT
TRBV5-8	-	TRBJ2-1	-	CASSLIPGYNEQFF	TGTGCCAGCAGCTTGATACCAGGGTACAATGAGCAGTTCTTC
TRBV4-1	few	TRBJ2-1	TRBD1	CASSQDWDRVDEQFF	TGCGCCAGCAGCCAAGACTGGGACAGGGTCGATGAGCAGTTCTTC
TRBV11-2	-	TRBJ2-2	-	CASSLSLSGELFF	TGTGCCAGCAGCTTAAGCCTCTCCGGGGAGCTGTTTTTT
TRBV19	-	TRBJ2-1	TRBD2	CASKDLAGGLNEQFF	TGTGCCAGTAAGGATCTAGCGGGAGGGCTCAATGAGCAGTTCTTC
TRBV29-1	-	TRBJ2-3	-	CSVGSSLSTDTQYF	TGCAGCGTTGGAAGCTCCCTGAGCACAGATACGCAGTATTTT
TRBV12-5	once	TRBJ1-1	-	CASGLSYQNTEAFF	TGTGCTAGTGGACTGTCATACCAGAACACTGAAGCTTTCTTT
TRBV28	-	TRBJ2-7	-	CASSLALYEQYF	TGTGCCAGCAGTTTGGCGTTGTACGAGCAGTACTTC
TRBV2	-	TRBJ1-5	-	CASTGQGVRGNQPQHF	TGTGCCAGCACGGGGCAGGGAGTTCGCGGCAATCAGCCCCAGCATTTT
TRBV18	-	TRBJ2-7	-	CASSPDRSDTGTRWVEQYF	TGTGCCAGCTCACCCGACAGATCAGATACCGGGACGAGGTGGGTCGAGCAGTACTTC
TRBV18	-	TRBJ1-6	-	CASSPGHSPLHF	TGTGCCAGCTCCCCTGGCCATTCACCCCTCCACTTT
TRBV27	once	TRBJ2-7	TRBD2	CASAKLAVYEQYF	TGTGCCAGCGCAAAACTAGCGGTCTACGAGCAGTACTTC
TRBV30	-	TRBJ2-1	TRBD1	CAWRRQGARREQFF	TGTGCCTGGAGGCGGCAGGGGGCGCGGCGTGAGCAGTTCTTC
TRBV27	-	TRBJ2-1	-	CASSPSRGASSYNEQFF	TGTGCCAGCAGCCCCTCCAGGGGTGCGAGCTCCTACAATGAGCAGTTCTTC
TRBV19	-	TRBJ1-5	-	CASTDDSARPQHF	TGTGCCAGTACCGATGACAGCGCGCGGCCCCAGCATTTT
TRBV6-5	few	TRBJ1-3	TRBD1	CASSSRDSRNTIYF	TGTGCCAGCAGTTCCCGGGACAGCAGAAACACCATATATTTT
TRBV7-2	-	TRBJ2-1	-	CASSRDRLGEQFF	TGTGCCAGCAGTCGCGACAGGCTGGGTGAGCAGTTCTTC
TRBV5-5	-	TRBJ1-1	-	CASSPTPWGTLSSEAFF	TGTGCCAGCAGCCCCACCCCCTGGGGGACCCTTTCGAGTGAAGCTTTCTTT
TRBV25-1	-	TRBJ2-5	-	CASSAPGSVGETQYF	TGTGCCAGCAGTGCCCCCGGGTCAGTGGGGGAGACCCAGTACTTC